The entry below describes one TCR beta chain. Its recognized antigen is unknown. It has no much larger one-base neighbor in the sample; base qualities were not kept. This sample stems from a study of memory CD8 T cells in hepatitis C reinfection (dated by TCRdb to about 2017). Concerning the study at large: Among the donors, three cleared two back-to-back HCV infections on their own, whereas two got rid of a primary infection but ended up chronically infected after reinfection. Across an HCV reinfection episode in several donors, the study followed the TCR beta repertoire of virus-specific CD8 T cells over time. In the reinfection study, participants with a resolved prior HCV infection were followed up every 3 months. A few reinfection cases with stored pre-reinfection samples were identified between the late 2000s and the early 2010s. An HCV reinfection was defined as a positive HCV RNA test that came after two negative tests taken at least 60 days apart. Samples for the late or post reinfection time point were taken from 12 to 24 weeks after reinfection was detected. The study at large found these results: Because only five donors were included, definitive conclusions about public clonotypes linked to secondary clearance could not be reached by the study.

Relative to germline, V is 3 bases shorter and J is 1 base shorter, with 9 bases between their ends. CDR1 and CDR2 are drawn from the germline V gene: SGHDN, FVKESK. From its cysteine to its phenylalanine, the CDR3 spans 15 amino acids. Solely the CDR3 DNA is kept, with 45 bases framed from the first base. Taken with the paper, the label for time point translates to: late/post reinfection, 12 to 24 weeks after detection. Sorted cells were sequenced directly ex vivo, without in vitro expansion prior to TCR sequencing. The donors, who were people who inject drugs, were enrolled in the Montreal Acute Hepatitis C Cohort Study (HEPCO) in Canada. As controls, total naive CD8 T cells were sorted as viable CD3+ CD8+ CD45RO- cells from two donors at all three reinfection time points. Before sorting, cryopreserved peripheral blood mononuclear cells were thawed and used as the source for purifying CD8 T cells. The MACS CD8+ T cell Isolation Kit was used to enrich CD8 T cells by negative selection. Cells were sorted on a BD FACSAria II sorter running FACSDiva software, and FlowJo was used to analyze the data.

Libraries were built with the immunoSEQ multiplex PCR assay. Genomic DNA was extracted from the sorted cells, and Adaptive Biotechnologies' automated high-throughput method was used to sequence the TCR beta V, D and J regions. A two-step, bias-controlled multiplex PCR was used to amplify CDR3 regions. An Illumina instrument was used to sequence the amplified TCR beta libraries. As for the original processing: Demultiplexed reads were processed to reduce amplification and sequencing bias, and CDR3 sequences were assigned to gene families using the IMGT database. Repertoire data were analyzed with ImmunoSEQ software version 2.0. Clonotype lists were filtered to remove out-of-frame sequences and sequences containing stop codons in the CDR3. Clonotypes with a frequency below 0.01% were excluded because such clonotypes corresponded to less than one cell. Richness was calculated by dividing observed richness by input cell number, and evenness was calculated by dividing Shannon entropy by log observed richness. To measure repertoire diversity and how similar the repertoire was between time points, Simpson diversity and Morisita-Horn overlap indices were applied. Clonotypes were categorized as dominant (>1%), sub-dominant (0.5-0.99%), low abundance (0.1-0.49%) or lowest abundance (<0.1%). The germline index was obtained by subtracting total nucleotide additions from total CDR3 length and then dividing the result by total CDR3 length. TCRdb holds this immuneACCESS table with in-frame rearrangements only. Some clones are missing; in checked studies, unresolved V genes explain under half, and the rest has no known cause. D and trimming come from the DNA, and the V and J calls and clone size come from that table. This sample comprises some 5,000 clones, approximately 90% of them detected only once. About 26% of the sample is in the top ten clones.

The rearrangement combines TRBV14 with TRBJ1-4; no confident D gene assignment can be made. The TCR comes from a man aged 50 to 60 with hepatitis C virus infection. Input material: naive CD8+ T cells sorted from blood. The sample's cell subset or site, from its label and the paper: total naive CD8+CD45RO- T cells. The CDR3 here reads CASSQLRGTNEKLFF. The nucleotide sequence is TGTGCCAGCAGCCAGCTTCGGGGAACTAATGAAAAACTGTTTTTT.